The TCR beta chain under discussion was sequenced for a study of Ad26.COV2.S vaccination and SARS-CoV-2 variants. Study-level findings and limits: Once vaccination had occurred, spike-specific CD8+ and CD4+ T cell responses reportedly showed substantial breadth.

The V end was cut by 2 bases, the J end by 0 bases, with 10 bases between. CDR3 length: 15 residues. CDR1 and CDR2 from the germline V gene are MNHEY and SMNVEV (reference sequence). Measured with immunoSEQ multiplex PCR; TCRdb has only the in-frame clones, and not every one. The sample holds hundreds of thousands of clones, around 90% seen once. A note on this clone: Its antigen is not identified.

The treatment here: over 15 received Ad26.COV2.S at low or high dose, single or two shots; roughly five received placebo; per-sample allocation not given. It was on day 63 after the first vaccine or placebo injection that samples were taken. Its platform was an Ad26 vector, and its expressed antigen was Wuhan-strain SARS-CoV-2 spike. The sequence was collected from a person between 18 and 59 years old who received the Ad26.COV2.S COVID-19 vaccine or a placebo. J is TRBJ1-2 and V is TRBV27; possibly TRBD1 for D (5 bases). The input for sequencing was peripheral blood, taken in a trial of Ad26.COV2.S vaccine versus placebo. The DNA of the CDR3 is TGTGCCAGCAGTTTAGTGGACACCTCTAACTATGGCTACACCTTC. As protein: CASSLVDTSNYGYTF.